Listed below are T cell receptor beta chains from one sample, sequenced in a study of shared clonotypes between healthy human individuals. Sequencing was performed with immunoSEQ multiplex PCR; in TCRdb, only in-frame clones are kept and a portion is missing. In the table there are 2 million or so clones, about 95% of which are singletons. The sample comprised naive CD8+ T cells sorted from blood. The receptors here all came from a man aged 18 to 30 in good health. CDR3s include the opening cysteine and the closing phenylalanine or tryptophan. A D gene is named only where the DNA matches it firmly. Part of the rows lack a size; the others show once, few, many or a class for expanded clones.

len	d_gene	v_gene	abundance	j_gene	CDR3nt	CDR3aa
15	TRBD1	TRBV4-3	-	TRBJ1-5	TGCGCCAGCAGCCCACGACAGGGTAGCAATCAGCCCCAGCATTTT	CASSPRQGSNQPQHF
15	-	TRBV6-5	-	TRBJ1-1	TGTGCCAGCAGTTACGACGGGCGGGCTCAAAGTGAAGCTTTCTTT	CASSYDGRAQSEAFF
12	-	TRBV5-1	-	TRBJ2-5	TGCGCCAGCAGCCTCGGAATGGAGACCCAGTACTTC	CASSLGMETQYF
15	-	TRBV7-9	-	TRBJ2-5	TGTGCCAGCAGGGACTGGGGTTCCCGGGGAGAGACCCAGTACTTC	CASRDWGSRGETQYF
12	-	TRBV30	few	TRBJ2-7	TGTGCCTGGAGTGCGGACTCCTACGAGCAGTACTTC	CAWSADSYEQYF
11	-	TRBV5-8	few	TRBJ1-1	TGTGCCAGCAGCTCGGACACTGAAGCTTTCTTT	CASSSDTEAFF
15	-	TRBV5-1	-	TRBJ2-7	TGCGCCAGCAGCTTTGGGCGCGGGGCAAATTACGAGCAGTACTTC	CASSFGRGANYEQYF
15	TRBD2	TRBV6-5	-	TRBJ2-1	TGTGCCAGCAGGCCATGGACTAGCGGGAACAATGAGCAGTTCTTC	CASRPWTSGNNEQFF
14	-	TRBV9	-	TRBJ2-5	TGTGCCAGTTCAGGGGGGCAGGGGCAAGAGACCCAGTACTTC	CASSGGQGQETQYF
17	-	TRBV5-5	once	TRBJ2-7	TGTGCCAGCAGCTTGGAAGGGAGCAGGGGTTATCTCTACGAGCAGTACTTC	CASSLEGSRGYLYEQYF
16	TRBD1	TRBV6-4	-	TRBJ2-7	TGTGCCAGCAGTGACCCCCGGGACAGGGGGCCCTACGAGCAGTACTTC	CASSDPRDRGPYEQYF
15	-	TRBV9	-	TRBJ2-1	TGTGCCAGCAGCAACCCCGGGACACCCGAGGATGAGCAGTTCTTC	CASSNPGTPEDEQFF
13	TRBD2	TRBV25-1	-	TRBJ2-5	TGTGCCAGCACTAGCGGGAGTTTAGAGACCCAGTACTTC	CASTSGSLETQYF
17	-	TRBV30	-	TRBJ1-4	TGTGCCTGGAGAAAGGGTATGAGGGGTGCAACTAATGAAAAACTGTTTTTT	CAWRKGMRGATNEKLFF
11	-	TRBV6-5	once	TRBJ2-1	TGTGCCAGCACCCTTGGCGGAAAGCAGTTCTTC	CASTLGGKQFF
16	-	TRBV5-1	-	TRBJ2-2	TGCGCCAGCAGCCTTTGGGATGGACAGCCGACCGGGGAGCTGTTTTTT	CASSLWDGQPTGELFF
14	-	TRBV19	-	TRBJ2-7	TGTGCCAGTAGCCTAGGTTCCCCCAACTACGAGCAGTACTTC	CASSLGSPNYEQYF
15	TRBD1	TRBV13	-	TRBJ2-4	TGTGCCAGCAGCGCGGTAACAGGGGGCGCAAACATTCAGTACTTC	CASSAVTGGANIQYF
19	TRBD2	TRBV10-3	-	TRBJ2-4	TGTGCCATCAGTGAGTCACGCCTAGCGGAAGGTACAGCCAAAAACATTCAGTACTTC	CAISESRLAEGTAKNIQYF
16	-	TRBV11-2	-	TRBJ2-7	TGTGCCAGCAGCATTAGAAGGGGACGCTATTCGAACGAGCAGTACTTC	CASSIRRGRYSNEQYF
14	-	TRBV4-3	-	TRBJ2-7	TGCGCCAGCAGCCCCGCCCGGGGAGCCTACGAGCAGTACTTC	CASSPARGAYEQYF
17	TRBD1	TRBV27	-	TRBJ1-1	TGTGCCAGCAGTTTAACCGGGACAGGGGGCGTAAACACTGAAGCTTTCTTT	CASSLTGTGGVNTEAFF
14	TRBD2	TRBV11-2	-	TRBJ2-3	TGTGCCAGCAGCCGGACTAGCGGCACAGATACGCAGTATTTT	CASSRTSGTDTQYF
16	TRBD1	TRBV9	-	TRBJ2-2	TGTGCCAGCAGCGTAGGATGGACAGGGGGCACCGGGGAGCTGTTTTTT	CASSVGWTGGTGELFF
11	-	TRBV11-2	-	TRBJ2-7	TGTGCCAGCAGCTTATTGGACGAGCAGTACTTC	CASSLLDEQYF
13	-	TRBV6-5	-	TRBJ1-2	TGTGCCAGCACCTACGCAGCTAACTATGGCTACACCTTC	CASTYAANYGYTF
14	-	TRBV19	-	TRBJ2-7	TGTGCCAGTAGTCCCCGGGGAGAGACCTACGAGCAGTACTTC	CASSPRGETYEQYF
14	-	TRBV5-1	-	TRBJ1-1	TGCGCCAGCAGCCATGGGACCGGAACCACTGAAGCTTTCTTT	CASSHGTGTTEAFF
13	-	TRBV5-4	few	TRBJ2-1	TGTGCCAGCAGCTTGGCCTCCTACAATGAGCAGTTCTTC	CASSLASYNEQFF
14	-	TRBV28	-	TRBJ2-7	TGTGCCAGCAGTTTTCAGGGTTTAACCTACGAGCAGTACTTC	CASSFQGLTYEQYF
15	TRBD2	TRBV6-6	-	TRBJ2-3	TGTGCCAGCAACCTACTAGCGGGAGTACCAGATACGCAGTATTTT	CASNLLAGVPDTQYF
14	-	TRBV9	-	TRBJ2-5	TGTGCCAGCAGCCCAACTACGTACCAAGAGACCCAGTACTTC	CASSPTTYQETQYF
13	TRBD1	TRBV11-2	-	TRBJ2-2	TGTGCCAGCAGCGTGACAGGGGCCGGGGAGCTGTTTTTT	CASSVTGAGELFF
15	-	TRBV4-3	-	TRBJ2-7	TGCGCCAGCAGCCAAGTACTAGCAGGGACCTACGAGCAGTACTTC	CASSQVLAGTYEQYF
13	-	TRBV9	-	TRBJ2-7	TGTGCCAGCAGCGCGGGCCCGGGGTACGAGCAGTACTTC	CASSAGPGYEQYF
12	-	TRBV5-6	once	TRBJ2-7	TGTGCCAGCAGCCTAGGCGGGTACGAGCAGTACTTC	CASSLGGYEQYF
16	-	TRBV6-1	-	TRBJ2-7	TGTGCCAGCAGTGAAGAGGCGGGTATGGTTTCCTACGAGCAGTACTTC	CASSEEAGMVSYEQYF